The clone carrying this T cell receptor beta chain was recorded many times. Its antigen is as yet unknown. V was pared by 0 bases and J by 5 bases, with 8 bases between. The CDR3 consists of 14 residues. Germline V gives CDR1 LGHDT, CDR2 YNNKEL (reference sequence). These data belong to a study of CD8 T cells in ankylosing spondylitis. Study findings and constraints: Ankylosing spondylitis blood appeared to carry a characteristic TCR beta motif of roughly eight highly homologous variants. Reportedly, significant enrichment of disease-linked clones occurred in matched ankylosing spondylitis synovial fluid.

TCRdb reanalysed the 5' RACE reads using MiXCR and keeps one entry per CDR3 protein. The sample holds hundreds of thousands of distinct CDR3 sequences, roughly a tenth seen once. The sequenced material came from blood, either unsorted or a sorted T cell fraction (not recorded which). The receptor was isolated from a male donor with ankylosing spondylitis or in good health (not recorded which). The chain carries TRBV3-1 and TRBJ1-5; no reliable D call. The CDR3 DNA sequence: TGTGCCAGCAGCCAAGAAGGCCGGGATCAGCCCCAGCATTTT. Amino acids: CASSQEGRDQPQHF.